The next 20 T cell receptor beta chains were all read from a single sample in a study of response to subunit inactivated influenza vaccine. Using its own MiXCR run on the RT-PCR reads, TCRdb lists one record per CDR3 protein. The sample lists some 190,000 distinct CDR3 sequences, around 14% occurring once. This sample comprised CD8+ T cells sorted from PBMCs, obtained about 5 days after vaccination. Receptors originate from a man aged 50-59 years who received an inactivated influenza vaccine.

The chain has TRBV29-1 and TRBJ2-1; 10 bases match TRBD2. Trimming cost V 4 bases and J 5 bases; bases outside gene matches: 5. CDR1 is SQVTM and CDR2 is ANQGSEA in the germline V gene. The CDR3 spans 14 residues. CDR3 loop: CSVVITSGNNEQFF. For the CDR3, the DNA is TGCAGCGTTGTTATCACTAGCGGGAACAATGAGCAGTTCTTC.

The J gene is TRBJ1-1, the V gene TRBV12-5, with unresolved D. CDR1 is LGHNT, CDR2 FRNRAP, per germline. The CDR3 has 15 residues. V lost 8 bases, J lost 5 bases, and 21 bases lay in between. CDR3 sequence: CASLNGGEMATEAFF. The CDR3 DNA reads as TGTGCTAGTCTCAATGGTGGGGAAATGGCGACTGAAGCTTTCTTT.

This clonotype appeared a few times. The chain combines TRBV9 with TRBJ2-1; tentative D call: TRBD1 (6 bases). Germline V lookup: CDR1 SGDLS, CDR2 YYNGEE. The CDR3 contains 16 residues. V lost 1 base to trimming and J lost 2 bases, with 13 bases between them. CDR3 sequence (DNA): TGTGCCAGCAGCGTAAACAGGGCGGAGGCCTACAATGAGCAGTTCTTC. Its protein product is CASSVNRAEAYNEQFF.

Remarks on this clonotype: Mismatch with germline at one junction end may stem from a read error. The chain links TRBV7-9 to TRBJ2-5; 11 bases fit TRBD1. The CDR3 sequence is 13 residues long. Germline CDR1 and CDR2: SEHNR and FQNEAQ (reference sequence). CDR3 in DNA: TGTGCCAGCAGCTGGCCTTCCGGGACAGGGGGAAGTTTC. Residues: CASSWPSGTGGSF.

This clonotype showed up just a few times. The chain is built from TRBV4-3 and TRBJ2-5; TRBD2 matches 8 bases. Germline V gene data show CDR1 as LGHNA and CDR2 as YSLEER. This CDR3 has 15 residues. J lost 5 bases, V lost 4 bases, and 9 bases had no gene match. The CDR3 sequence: CASSPVRGALETQYF. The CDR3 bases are TGCGCCAGCAGCCCCGTGCGGGGGGCCTTGGAGACCCAGTACTTC.

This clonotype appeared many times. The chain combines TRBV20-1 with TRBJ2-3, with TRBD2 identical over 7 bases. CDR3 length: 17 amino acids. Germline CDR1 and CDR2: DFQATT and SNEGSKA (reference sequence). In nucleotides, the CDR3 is TGCAGCCCAGGCCTCGCGGGGGAGGACCCTTTCACAGATACGCAGTATTTT. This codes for CSPGLAGEDPFTDTQYF.

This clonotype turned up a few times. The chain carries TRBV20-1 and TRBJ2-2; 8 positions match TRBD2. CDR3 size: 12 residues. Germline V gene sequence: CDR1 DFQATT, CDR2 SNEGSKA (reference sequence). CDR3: CSMREATGELFF. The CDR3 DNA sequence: TGCAGCATGCGGGAGGCCACCGGGGAGCTGTTTTTT.

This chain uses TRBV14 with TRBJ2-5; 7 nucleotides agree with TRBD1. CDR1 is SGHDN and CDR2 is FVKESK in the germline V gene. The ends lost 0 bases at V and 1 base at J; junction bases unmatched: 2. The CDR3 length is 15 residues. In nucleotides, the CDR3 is TGTGCCAGCAGCCAAGATCACAGGGGCCAAGAGACCCAGTACTTC. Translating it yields CASSQDHRGQETQYF.

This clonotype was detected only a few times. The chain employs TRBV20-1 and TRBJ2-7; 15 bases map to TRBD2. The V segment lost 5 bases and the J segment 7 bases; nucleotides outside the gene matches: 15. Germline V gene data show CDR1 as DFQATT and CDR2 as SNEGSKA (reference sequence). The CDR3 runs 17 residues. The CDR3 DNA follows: TGCAGTGCTCCCGGTTGGACTAGCGGGAGGGCCCCGGGGGAGCAGTACTTC. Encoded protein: CSAPGWTSGRAPGEQYF.

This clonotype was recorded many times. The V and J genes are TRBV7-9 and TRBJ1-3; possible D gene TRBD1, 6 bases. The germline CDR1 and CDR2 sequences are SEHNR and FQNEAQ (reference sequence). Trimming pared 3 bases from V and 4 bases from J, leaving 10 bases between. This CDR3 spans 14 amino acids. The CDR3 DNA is TGTGCCAGCAGCTTTACAGGGTTCGGAAACACCATATATTTT. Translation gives CASSFTGFGNTIYF. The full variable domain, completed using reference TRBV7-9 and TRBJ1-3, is DTGVSQNPRHKITKRGQNVTFRCDPISEHNRLYWYRQTLGQGPEFLTYFQNEAQLEKSRLLSDRFSAERPKGSFSTLEIQRTEQGDSAMYLCASSFTGFGNTIYFGEGSWLTVV.

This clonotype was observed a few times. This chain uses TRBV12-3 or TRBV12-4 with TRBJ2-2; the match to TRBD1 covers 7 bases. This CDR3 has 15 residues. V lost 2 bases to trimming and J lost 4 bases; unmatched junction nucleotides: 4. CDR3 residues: CASSLLPGGTGELFF. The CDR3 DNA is TGTGCCAGCAGTTTACTCCCAGGGGGCACCGGGGAGCTGTTTTTT.

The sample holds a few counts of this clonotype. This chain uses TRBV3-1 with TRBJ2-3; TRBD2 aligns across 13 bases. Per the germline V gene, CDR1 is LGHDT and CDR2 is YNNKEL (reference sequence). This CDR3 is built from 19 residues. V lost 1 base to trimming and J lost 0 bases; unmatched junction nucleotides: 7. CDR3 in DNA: TGTGCCAGCAGCCAAGTGGAGCGGACTAGCGGGGGAAGCACAGATACGCAGTATTTT. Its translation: CASSQVERTSGGSTDTQYF.

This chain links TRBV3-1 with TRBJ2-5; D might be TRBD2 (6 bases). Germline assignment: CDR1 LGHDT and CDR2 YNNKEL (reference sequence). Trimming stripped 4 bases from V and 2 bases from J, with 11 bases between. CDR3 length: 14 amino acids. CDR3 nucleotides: TGTGCCAGCAGCCGGACTACCCTACAAGAGACCCAGTACTTC. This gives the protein CASSRTTLQETQYF.

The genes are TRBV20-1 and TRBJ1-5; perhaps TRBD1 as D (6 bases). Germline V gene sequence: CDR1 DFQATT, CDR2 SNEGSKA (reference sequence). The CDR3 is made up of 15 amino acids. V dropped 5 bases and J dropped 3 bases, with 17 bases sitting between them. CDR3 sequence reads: CSAAEQGEHNQPQHF. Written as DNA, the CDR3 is TGCAGTGCTGCCGAACAGGGAGAACACAATCAGCCCCAGCATTTT.

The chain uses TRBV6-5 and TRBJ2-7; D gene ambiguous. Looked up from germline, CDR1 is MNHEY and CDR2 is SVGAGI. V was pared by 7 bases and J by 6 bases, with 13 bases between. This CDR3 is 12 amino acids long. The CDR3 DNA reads TGTGCCAGCAAGTCCCGTTTGAGCGAGCAGTACTTC. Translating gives CASKSRLSEQYF.

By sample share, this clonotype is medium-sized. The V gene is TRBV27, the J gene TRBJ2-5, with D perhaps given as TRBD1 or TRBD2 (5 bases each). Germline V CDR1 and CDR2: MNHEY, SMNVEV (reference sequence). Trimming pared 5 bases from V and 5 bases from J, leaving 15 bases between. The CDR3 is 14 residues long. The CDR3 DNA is TGTGCCAGCAGTCATGGGACGCACGGGGAGACCCAGTACTTC. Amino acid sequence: CASSHGTHGETQYF.

CDR3 in amino acids: CATLIVGTHEQFF. The CDR3 DNA follows: TGTGCCACCCTTATTGTAGGGACCCATGAGCAGTTCTTC. V usage is TRBV12-3 or TRBV12-4 and J usage is TRBJ2-1; D possibly matches TRBD1 or TRBD2 (5 bases each). The CDR3 sequence is 13 residues long. The V gene lost 10 bases and the J gene lost 8 bases, with 18 bases spanning the gap.

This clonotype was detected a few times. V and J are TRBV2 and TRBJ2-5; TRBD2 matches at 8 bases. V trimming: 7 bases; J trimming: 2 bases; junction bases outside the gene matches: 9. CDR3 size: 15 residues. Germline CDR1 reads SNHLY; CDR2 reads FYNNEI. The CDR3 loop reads CASKSRTSLQETQYF. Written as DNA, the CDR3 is TGTGCCAGCAAGAGCCGGACTAGCCTACAAGAGACCCAGTACTTC.

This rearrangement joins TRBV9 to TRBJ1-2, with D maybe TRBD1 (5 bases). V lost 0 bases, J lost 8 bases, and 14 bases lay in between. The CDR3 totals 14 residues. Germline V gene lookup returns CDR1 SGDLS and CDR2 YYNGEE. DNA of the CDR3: TGTGCCAGCAGCGTAGCAGGAAGGGGAAAAGGCTACACCTTC. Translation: CASSVAGRGKGYTF.

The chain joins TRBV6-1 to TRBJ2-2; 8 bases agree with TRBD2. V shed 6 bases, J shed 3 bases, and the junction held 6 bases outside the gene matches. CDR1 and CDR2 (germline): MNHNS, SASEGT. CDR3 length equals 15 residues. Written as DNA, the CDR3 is TGTGCCAGCAGCAAGCGGGAGTCCGACACCGGGGAGCTGTTTTTT. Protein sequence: CASSKRESDTGELFF.